These T cell receptor beta chains were read from a single sample in a study of cytomegalovirus exposure and HLA in healthy donors. Sequenced by immunoSEQ multiplex PCR; TCRdb stores in-frame clones only, minus some. Its table lists 50,000 to 60,000 clones. Material for sequencing was PBMCs. These receptors were collected from a male donor in good health and CMV-seronegative. Both conserved end residues are part of each CDR3. The D gene is left open where the match is weak.

v_gene,j_gene,d_gene,CDR3aa,CDR3nt
TRBV30,TRBJ2-1,.,CAWSKENPATEQFF,TGTGCCTGGAGTAAGGAAAATCCAGCGACTGAGCAGTTCTTC
TRBV5-1,TRBJ1-1,TRBD1,CASSVGLAGGLNTEAFF,TGCGCCAGCAGCGTGGGTTTGGCAGGGGGCCTGAACACTGAAGCTTTCTTT
TRBV2,TRBJ2-1,TRBD2,CASRATSGSSYNEQFF,TGTGCCAGCAGGGCCACTAGCGGGAGCTCCTACAATGAGCAGTTCTTC
TRBV7-9,TRBJ1-5,TRBD1,CASSFGQGASQPQHF,TGTGCCAGCAGCTTTGGGCAGGGGGCGAGTCAGCCCCAGCATTTT
TRBV5-1,TRBJ2-2,.,CASSLGRPTNTGELFF,TGCGCCAGCAGCTTGGGCAGGCCTACGAACACCGGGGAGCTGTTTTTT
TRBV19,TRBJ2-6,TRBD1,CASSTTGAGGANVLTF,TGTGCCAGTAGTACAACAGGGGCGGGTGGGGCCAACGTCCTGACTTTC
TRBV7-8,TRBJ2-7,.,CASSPRGRSSYEQYF,TGTGCCAGCAGCCCCAGAGGTCGCAGCTCCTACGAGCAGTACTTC
TRBV7-6,TRBJ2-3,.,CASSLSRGTDTQYF,TGTGCCAGCAGCTTATCCAGGGGCACAGATACGCAGTATTTT
TRBV5-4,TRBJ2-7,TRBD1,CASSRGGTGGSEQYF,TGTGCCAGCAGCCGGGGGGGGACAGGGGGTAGCGAGCAGTACTTC
TRBV7-9,TRBJ2-2,.,CASSLLRTGELFF,TGTGCCAGCAGCTTGTTGCGGACCGGGGAGCTGTTTTTT
TRBV5-1,TRBJ2-2,TRBD2,CASSRTSGSAGELFF,TGCGCCAGCTCGAGGACTAGCGGGAGTGCCGGGGAGCTGTTTTTT
TRBV7-8,TRBJ2-3,.,CASSSLRTDTQYF,TGTGCCAGCAGCTCCCTTCGGACAGATACGCAGTATTTT
TRBV19,TRBJ2-1,TRBD2,CASMTSGAYNEQFF,TGTGCCAGTATGACTAGCGGGGCCTACAATGAGCAGTTCTTC
TRBV21-1,TRBJ2-1,.,CASSPTSGTSDNEQFF,TGTGCCAGCAGCCCGACTAGCGGGACCTCCGACAATGAGCAGTTCTTC
TRBV29-1,TRBJ2-6,TRBD1,CSVGTGRYSGANVLTF,TGCAGCGTCGGGACAGGGCGGTACTCTGGGGCCAACGTCCTGACTTTC
TRBV6-5,TRBJ2-3,TRBD2,CASSSATSRSTDTQYF,TGTGCCAGCAGTTCTGCGACTAGCCGTTCCACAGATACGCAGTATTTT
TRBV6-5,TRBJ2-7,.,CASRQGVYEQYF,TGTGCCAGCAGGCAGGGCGTCTACGAGCAGTACTTC
TRBV28,TRBJ2-7,.,CASSPNRVTYEQYF,TGTGCCAGCAGTCCAAACAGGGTTACCTACGAGCAGTACTTC
TRBV19,TRBJ1-2,.,CASSGMTAHGYTF,TGTGCCAGTAGTGGGATGACAGCCCATGGCTACACCTTC
TRBV9,TRBJ1-2,TRBD1,CASSGGQGRDYGYTF,TGTGCCAGCAGTGGGGGACAGGGGAGGGACTATGGCTACACCTTC
TRBV4-1,TRBJ2-7,TRBD1,CASSPGQGARGEQYF,TGCGCCAGCAGCCCGGGACAGGGGGCGCGGGGCGAGCAGTACTTC
TRBV7-2,TRBJ2-5,.,CASSLGGFGRGETQYF,TGTGCCAGCAGCTTAGGCGGATTCGGCAGGGGAGAGACCCAGTACTTC
TRBV11-2,TRBJ2-5,.,CASGTLGEKETQYF,TGTGCCAGCGGGACACTGGGAGAGAAAGAGACCCAGTACTTC
TRBV7-2,TRBJ2-5,.,CASSSQGYQETQYF,TGTGCCAGCAGCTCTCAGGGGTACCAAGAGACCCAGTACTTC
TRBV5-1,TRBJ1-1,.,CASSLDRVNTEAFF,TGCGCCAGCAGCTTGGACAGGGTGAACACTGAAGCTTTCTTT
TRBV7-3,TRBJ2-2,TRBD2,CASSWAAGANTGELFF,TGTGCCAGCAGCTGGGCAGCGGGGGCAAACACCGGGGAGCTGTTTTTT
TRBV9,TRBJ1-3,TRBD1,CASSYGTGGGGNTIYF,TGTGCCAGCAGCTATGGGACAGGGGGAGGAGGAAACACCATATATTTT
TRBV9,TRBJ2-3,TRBD2,CASSVAPVAGGPRDTQYF,TGTGCCAGCAGCGTAGCTCCAGTAGCGGGAGGGCCGAGGGATACGCAGTATTTT
TRBV18,TRBJ2-5,.,CASSSTGQETQYF,TGTGCCAGCTCATCAACAGGGCAAGAGACCCAGTACTTC
TRBV28,TRBJ2-7,.,CASSIVGGTTGEQYF,TGTGCCAGCAGCATTGTGGGAGGCACTACAGGCGAGCAGTACTTC
TRBV30,TRBJ2-7,.,CAWKEVAGAQGEQYF,TGTGCCTGGAAAGAGGTTGCAGGGGCCCAGGGGGAGCAGTACTTC
TRBV5-6,TRBJ2-6,.,CASSFRGKFGANVLTF,TGTGCCAGCAGCTTCCGGGGGAAATTTGGGGCCAACGTCCTGACTTTC
TRBV9,TRBJ2-7,.,CASSVGGRDEQYF,TGTGCCAGCAGCGTCGGAGGTCGGGACGAGCAGTACTTC
TRBV30,TRBJ2-1,.,CAGSVGSPSYNEQFF,TGTGCCGGGAGTGTTGGCTCCCCCTCCTACAATGAGCAGTTCTTC
TRBV2,TRBJ2-7,.,CASRKGLGSYEQYF,TGTGCCAGCAGGAAGGGGTTAGGAAGCTACGAGCAGTACTTC
TRBV28,TRBJ1-2,.,CASHQSGVYGYTF,TGTGCCAGCCATCAATCAGGGGTCTATGGCTACACCTTC
TRBV28,TRBJ1-2,TRBD1,CASSYRDRQLDGYTF,TGTGCCAGCAGTTACCGGGACAGGCAATTGGATGGCTACACCTTC
TRBV30,TRBJ1-3,.,CAWPRSGNTIYF,TGTGCCTGGCCGCGCTCTGGAAACACCATATATTTT
TRBV11-2,TRBJ2-7,TRBD1,CASSGTGGDEQYF,TGTGCCAGCAGTGGGACAGGGGGGGACGAGCAGTACTTC
TRBV4-2,TRBJ2-1,.,CASSQEFSREQFF,TGTGCCAGCAGCCAAGAGTTCAGTCGTGAGCAGTTCTTC
TRBV7-9,TRBJ1-1,.,CASSGGFSGTEAFF,TGTGCCAGCAGCGGCGGCTTCTCGGGCACTGAAGCTTTCTTT
TRBV28,TRBJ1-1,.,CASSYTGGRAFF,TGTGCCAGCAGCTATACGGGAGGGAGGGCTTTCTTT
TRBV5-1,TRBJ2-6,.,CASSSVGSSGANVLTF,TGCGCCAGCAGCTCCGTCGGGAGCTCTGGGGCCAACGTCCTGACTTTC
TRBV14,TRBJ2-7,TRBD2,CASSQLAGNPYEQYF,TGTGCCAGCAGCCAACTAGCGGGGAACCCCTACGAGCAGTACTTC
TRBV7-7,TRBJ2-5,TRBD1,CASSPALTGATQYF,TGTGCTAGCAGCCCTGCCCTTACAGGGGCGACCCAGTACTTC
TRBV15,TRBJ2-7,.,CATSRDLDYTSYEQYF,TGTGCCACCAGCAGAGATCTGGACTACACATCCTACGAGCAGTACTTC
TRBV5-1,TRBJ1-2,.,CASSSTGSILNGYTF,TGCGCCAGCAGCTCGACAGGCTCCATTCTCAATGGCTACACCTTC
TRBV28,TRBJ1-6,.,CASSRDWDNSPLHF,TGTGCCAGCAGTCGGGACTGGGATAATTCACCCCTACACTTT
TRBV6-6,TRBJ1-2,.,CATFSDTNYGYTF,TGTGCCACCTTTTCGGACACTAACTATGGCTACACCTTC
TRBV27,TRBJ2-3,.,CASSPWGTDKQYF,TGTGCCAGCAGTCCTTGGGGCACAGATAAGCAGTATTTT
TRBV7-8,TRBJ2-7,TRBD2,CASSSVGLAGAYEQYF,TGTGCCAGCAGCTCCGTGGGACTAGCGGGTGCCTACGAGCAGTACTTC
TRBV2,TRBJ2-7,.,CASSGQGEAYEQYF,TGTGCCAGCAGTGGCCAGGGGGAGGCCTACGAGCAGTACTTC
TRBV19,TRBJ1-6,.,CASREDSVRGNSPLHF,TGTGCCAGTAGGGAGGACAGTGTAAGGGGGAATTCACCCCTCCACTTT
TRBV29-1,TRBJ2-5,TRBD1,CSADRGQETQYF,TGCAGCGCGGACAGGGGGCAAGAGACCCAGTACTTC
TRBV10-3,TRBJ2-7,TRBD1,CAISVGQGFDEQYF,TGTGCCATCAGTGTAGGACAGGGTTTTGACGAGCAGTACTTC